Each of the 26 T cell receptor beta chains below was sequenced from the same sample in a study of early T cells in non-severe SARS-CoV-2 infection. TCRdb fed the 5' RACE reads into MiXCR, producing one record per CDR3 protein. The sample shows about 48,000 distinct CDR3 sequences, 5.5% to 6.5% of them seen only once. Sequencing input: whole blood. Every receptor here comes from an adult who was a healthcare worker with PCR-confirmed SARS-CoV-2 infection or an uninfected control (not recorded which).

The table lists this clonotype with a few counts. This rearrangement joins TRBV29-1 to TRBJ1-2, with D unclear. The V end was cut by 2 bases, the J end by 4 bases, with 14 bases between. CDR3 length: 14 residues. Per the germline V gene, CDR1 is SQVTM and CDR2 is ANQGSEA. CDR3 in DNA: TGCAGCGTTGAACTTAGAGACTACCCCTATGGCTACACCTTC. This encodes CSVELRDYPYGYTF.

The sample holds many counts of this clonotype. The chain uses TRBV12-3 or TRBV12-4 and TRBJ2-2, with D perhaps given as TRBD1 or TRBD2 (5 bases each). This CDR3 is 16 amino acids long. V gave up 5 bases and J gave up 9 bases, with 22 bases separating them. The CDR3 here is CASSGGPRVRTRELFF. The CDR3 coding sequence is TGTGCCAGCAGTGGGGGTCCCCGGGTAAGGACCCGGGAGCTGTTTTTT.

In this sample, this clonotype turned up many times. The DNA for the CDR3 is TGTGCCAGCAGCCATTCTAGCGGGGGGTACGAGCAGTACTTC. This gives the protein CASSHSSGGYEQYF. J is TRBJ2-7 and V is TRBV3-1, with 11 bases lining up with TRBD2. The V and J ends lost 3 bases and 4 bases, in that order; junction bases with no gene match: 2. The CDR3 sequence is 14 residues long. In germline, CDR1 is LGHDT, CDR2 YNNKEL (reference sequence).

This clonotype was counted ten times or more. V is TRBV10-2 and J is TRBJ2-6; D tentatively reads TRBD1 or TRBD2 (5 bases each). The germline V gene encodes CDR1 WSHSY and CDR2 SAAADI. V was cut by 3 bases and J by 2 bases, with 11 bases left in between. The CDR3 runs to 16 residues. CDR3 amino acids: CASSEWSGPGANVLTF. CDR3 sequence (DNA): TGCGCCAGCAGTGAATGGTCGGGGCCTGGGGCCAACGTCCTGACTTTC.

The chain joins TRBV7-9 to TRBJ2-3; 8 bases match TRBD2. CDR3 length: 15 residues. Trimming at V came to 6 bases and at J to 4 bases, leaving 9 bases not matched to a gene. Per the germline V gene, CDR1 is SEHNR and CDR2 is FQNEAQ (reference sequence). The CDR3 nucleotides read TGTGCCAGCAGTCCCTGGCGGGGGGCGGCAGATACGCAGTATTTT. As protein: CASSPWRGAADTQYF.

This clonotype occurred many times. This chain joins TRBV7-9 and TRBJ1-2, with 7 positions matching TRBD1. This CDR3 has 11 residues. Trimming removed 7 bases from V and 7 bases from J; junction bases left unmatched: 3. CDR1 is SEHNR, CDR2 FQNEAQ, per germline (reference sequence). The CDR3 spells CASTGTVGYTF. The CDR3 DNA reads TGTGCCAGCACCGGGACAGTTGGCTACACCTTC. The variable domain in full, with the rest retrieved from reference TRBV7-9 and TRBJ1-2, is DTGVSQNPRHKITKRGQNVTFRCDPISEHNRLYWYRQTLGQGPEFLTYFQNEAQLEKSRLLSDRFSAERPKGSFSTLEIQRTEQGDSAMYLCASTGTVGYTFGSGTRLTVV.

This clonotype occurred many times. This chain joins TRBV20-1 and TRBJ1-6, with no clear D. Trimming removed 3 bases from V and 6 bases from J, with 15 bases in between. This CDR3 region has 15 residues. In germline, CDR1 is DFQATT, CDR2 SNEGSKA (reference sequence). CDR3 DNA sequence: TGCAGTGCTAGGCAGGACTCAGGCGGTAATTCACCCCTCCACTTT. This gives the protein CSARQDSGGNSPLHF.

There are many counts of this clonotype. The J gene is TRBJ2-7, the V gene TRBV6-6, with a weak D call TRBD1 (6 bases). With 5 bases removed from V and 3 bases from J, the gap between germline ends came to 11 bases. This CDR3 contains 13 residues. Germline V gene data show CDR1 as MNHNY and CDR2 as SVGAGI (reference sequence). The CDR3 loop is CASSPGTLYEQYF. For the CDR3, the DNA is TGTGCCAGCAGTCCCGGGACACTCTACGAGCAGTACTTC.

The V and J genes are TRBV3-1 and TRBJ1-1; 7 nucleotides agree with TRBD1. CDR3 length: 15 residues. The J segment lost 2 bases and the V segment lost 4 bases, leaving 7 bases of the junction unmatched. Looked up from germline, CDR1 is LGHDT and CDR2 is YNNKEL (reference sequence). CDR3 region: CASSPSDRRNTEAFF. DNA for the CDR3: TGTGCCAGCAGCCCCTCGGACAGGCGTAACACTGAAGCTTTCTTT.

This clonotype showed up many times. This rearrangement joins TRBV28 to TRBJ2-7; TRBD2 is a possible D gene (7 bases). Deletions cut 8 bases from V and 2 bases from J, with 13 bases between. Germline V gene sequence: CDR1 MDHEN, CDR2 SYDVKM. The CDR3 has 13 amino acids. CDR3 protein: CASGRGIPYEQYF. CDR3 in DNA: TGTGCCAGCGGGAGGGGGATTCCCTACGAGCAGTACTTC.

This clonotype was counted ten times or more. This rearrangement joins TRBV27 to TRBJ1-1; the D gene is possibly TRBD1 (6 bases). V was clipped by 1 base and J by 6 bases, with 9 bases between them. This CDR3 contains 13 residues. Germline CDR1 is MNHEY and CDR2 is SMNVEV (reference sequence). The CDR3 loop reads CASSLYGGPEAFF. The CDR3 coding sequence is TGTGCCAGCAGTTTATATGGGGGCCCTGAAGCTTTCTTT.

This clonotype was counted a few times. The gene calls are TRBV10-2 and TRBJ2-7; D assignment may be TRBD1 or TRBD2 (5 bases each). Trimming removed 10 bases from V and 3 bases from J, with 19 bases in between. Germline CDR1 and CDR2: WSHSY and SAAADI. The CDR3 extends over 14 amino acids. This CDR3 is CATKEGPGIYEQYF. CDR3 DNA sequence: TGCGCCACCAAAGAGGGACCAGGCATCTACGAGCAGTACTTC.

The sample holds many counts of this clonotype. The rearrangement uses TRBV3-1 and TRBJ1-2; 8 positions match TRBD1. Unmatched junction bases numbered 5, after V lost 3 bases and J lost 8 bases. Germline V gives CDR1 LGHDT, CDR2 YNNKEL (reference sequence). The CDR3 consists of 13 residues. DNA of the CDR3: TGTGCCAGCAGCCAGACAGGGGATCGCGGCTACACCTTC. Translation gives CASSQTGDRGYTF.

With respect to this clonotype: Since no conserved phenylalanine or tryptophan closes the CDR3, a read error is the likely cause. V and J are TRBV5-1 and TRBJ2-2; no definite D call. Between the trimmed V and J ends, which lost 0 bases and 5 bases, there was a span of 5 bases. This CDR3 comprises 13 residues. Germline CDR1 reads SGHRS; CDR2 reads YFSETQ. The CDR3 here is CASSLAVTGELFS. DNA of the CDR3: TGCGCCAGCAGCTTGGCCGTAACCGGGGAGCTGTTTTCT.

The sample holds a few counts of this clonotype. The genes are TRBV18 and TRBJ2-4, with D possibly matching TRBD1 (7 bases). Germline V gene lookup returns CDR1 KGHSH and CDR2 LQKENI. Deletions cut 4 bases from V and 6 bases from J, with 22 bases between. The CDR3 has 17 amino acids. The CDR3, as DNA: TGTGCCAGCTCACTCCTTCCGGAGGGGGCCAAAGGAAACATTCAGTACTTC. This translates into CASSLLPEGAKGNIQYF.

This clonotype was counted at least ten times. The chain combines TRBV19 with TRBJ1-2; 7 bases are shared with TRBD1. Per the germline V gene, CDR1 is LNHDA and CDR2 is SQIVND (reference sequence). V gave up 7 bases and J gave up 6 bases; unmatched junction bases: 14. The CDR3 runs to 15 residues. CDR3 DNA sequence: TGTGCCAGTACCTTCTCGGCGCGACAGGGACATGGCTACACCTTC. Residues: CASTFSARQGHGYTF.

The V and J genes are TRBV4-1 and TRBJ1-3, with a possible D match to TRBD1 (6 bases). The CDR3 consists of 17 residues. With 2 bases removed from V and 4 bases from J, the gap between germline ends came to 18 bases. Germline loops: CDR1 MGHRA, CDR2 YSYEKL. The CDR3 nucleotides are TGCGCCAGCAGCCAACGCAAATTAGGGGGGAGGGGAAACACCATATATTTT. The encoded protein is CASSQRKLGGRGNTIYF.

V and J are TRBV7-2 and TRBJ1-4; no definite D call. The CDR3 consists of 14 residues. CDR1 SGHTA and CDR2 FQGNSA come from the germline V gene. The V end lost 5 bases, the J end lost 4 bases, and 11 bases lay between the germline ends. CDR3 sequence reads: CASSPLGGNEKLFF. CDR3 sequence (DNA): TGTGCCAGCAGCCCCTTAGGCGGTAATGAAAAACTGTTTTTT.

In this sample, this clonotype turned up many times. The rearrangement links TRBV7-2 to TRBJ2-1, with D possibly matching TRBD2 (6 bases). The CDR3 is 18 amino acids. Trimming left V 1 base short and J 3 bases short, with 19 bases between. Germline CDR1 reads SGHTA; CDR2 reads FQGNSA. The CDR3 loop is CASSLDMSSATGYNEQFF. DNA of the CDR3: TGTGCCAGCAGCTTAGATATGTCTAGCGCAACCGGCTACAATGAGCAGTTCTTC.

In this sample, this clonotype turned up a few times. This chain links TRBV7-9 with TRBJ2-7; D remains unclear. V dropped 2 bases and J dropped 3 bases, with 11 bases sitting between them. Germline assignment: CDR1 SEHNR and CDR2 FQNEAQ (reference sequence). CDR3 length: 14 amino acids. Here the CDR3 DNA reads TGTGCCAGCAGCTTAAATTGGAGAGACTACGAGCAGTACTTC. Its protein product is CASSLNWRDYEQYF.

This clonotype came up many times. J is TRBJ2-7 and V is TRBV7-2; D may correspond to TRBD1 or TRBD2 (5 bases each). V shed 2 bases and J shed 4 bases, with 15 bases lying between them. Germline V gene lookup returns CDR1 SGHTA and CDR2 FQGNSA. The length of the CDR3 is 15 residues. CDR3 nucleotide sequence: TGTGCCAGCAGCTTACTCCGAGGGGCGGCTTACGAGCAGTACTTC. It codes for CASSLLRGAAYEQYF.

This clonotype was seen ten or more times. The rearrangement links TRBV7-2 to TRBJ1-1; 7 bases are a match to TRBD1. Germline V gene sequence: CDR1 SGHTA, CDR2 FQGNSA. The CDR3 length is 12 residues. V lost 2 bases to trimming and J lost 11 bases; unmatched junction nucleotides: 5. CDR3 region: CASSLRLGGAFF. The CDR3 coding sequence is TGTGCCAGCAGCTTACGATTAGGGGGCGCTTTCTTT.

This clonotype was recorded at least ten times. The rearrangement joins TRBV6-1 to TRBJ2-7, with D uncertain. V was trimmed by 3 bases and J by 6 bases, leaving 21 bases between them. The CDR3 has 16 amino acids. The germline V gene encodes CDR1 MNHNS and CDR2 SASEGT. CDR3 nucleotides: TGTGCCAGCAGTGAGCCCCGCCCTGGCACCCAGTGCGAGCAGTACTTC. Amino acids: CASSEPRPGTQCEQYF.

This clonotype has at least ten counts. This chain connects TRBV6-1 to TRBJ2-7; D is uncertain. Trimming took 4 bases from V and 3 from J, leaving 19 bases between them. Looked up from germline, CDR1 is MNHNS and CDR2 is SASEGT. CDR3 length equals 16 residues. CDR3 sequence (DNA): TGTGCCAGCAGTGGTCGGGCCGCCAACCTCATCTACGAGCAGTACTTC. Amino acid sequence: CASSGRAANLIYEQYF.

The chain couples TRBV6-6 to TRBJ2-3, with D uncertain. Germline V gene lookup returns CDR1 MNHNY and CDR2 SVGAGI (reference sequence). CDR3 length equals 13 residues. V shed 6 bases and J shed 4 bases, with 11 bases lying between them. The DNA of the CDR3 is TGTGCCAGCAGCGCTCTCAGCTCAGATACGCAGTATTTT. Its protein is CASSALSSDTQYF.

The J gene is TRBJ2-3, the V gene TRBV28, with a possible D match to TRBD2 (5 bases). The CDR3 is 15 residues long. The germline V and J ends were trimmed by 3 bases and 0 bases, with 10 bases remaining between them. The germline gives CDR1 MDHEN, CDR2 SYDVKM. The CDR3 DNA sequence: TGTGCCAGCAGTTTTGGGAGTCCTAGCACAGATACGCAGTATTTT. Encoded protein: CASSFGSPSTDTQYF.